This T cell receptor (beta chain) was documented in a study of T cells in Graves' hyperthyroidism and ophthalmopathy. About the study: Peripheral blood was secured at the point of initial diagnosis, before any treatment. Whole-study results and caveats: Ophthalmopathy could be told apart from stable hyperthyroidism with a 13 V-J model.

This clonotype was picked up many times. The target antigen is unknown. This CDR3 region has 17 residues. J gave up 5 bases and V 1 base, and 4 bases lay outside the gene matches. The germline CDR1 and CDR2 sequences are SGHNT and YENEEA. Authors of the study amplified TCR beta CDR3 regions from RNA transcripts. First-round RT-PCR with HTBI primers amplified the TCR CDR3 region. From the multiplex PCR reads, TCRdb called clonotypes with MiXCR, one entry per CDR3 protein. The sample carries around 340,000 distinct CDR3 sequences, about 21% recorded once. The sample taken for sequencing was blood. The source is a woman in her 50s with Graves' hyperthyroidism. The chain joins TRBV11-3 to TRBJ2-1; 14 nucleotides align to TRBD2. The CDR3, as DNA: TGTGCCAGCAGCTTAGGGACTAGCGGGGGGTATAACAATGAGCAGTTCTTC. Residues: CASSLGTSGGYNNEQFF.